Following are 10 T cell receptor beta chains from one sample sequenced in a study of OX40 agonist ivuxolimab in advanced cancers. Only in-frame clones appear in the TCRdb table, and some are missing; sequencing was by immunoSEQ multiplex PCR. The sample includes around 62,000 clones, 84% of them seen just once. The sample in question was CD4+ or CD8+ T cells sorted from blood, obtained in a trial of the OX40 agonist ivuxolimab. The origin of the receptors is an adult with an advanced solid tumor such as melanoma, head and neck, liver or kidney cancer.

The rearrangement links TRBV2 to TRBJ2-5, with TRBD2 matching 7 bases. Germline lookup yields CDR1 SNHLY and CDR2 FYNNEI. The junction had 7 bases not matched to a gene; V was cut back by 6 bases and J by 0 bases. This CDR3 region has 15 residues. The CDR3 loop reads CASSRGDLYQETQYF. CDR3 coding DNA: TGTGCCAGCAGCCGGGGGGACTTGTACCAAGAGACCCAGTACTTC.

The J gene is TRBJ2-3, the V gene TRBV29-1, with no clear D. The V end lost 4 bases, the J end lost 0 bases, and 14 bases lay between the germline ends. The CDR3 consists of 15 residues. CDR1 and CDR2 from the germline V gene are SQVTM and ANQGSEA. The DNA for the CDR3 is TGCAGCGTTGGGGTAGCCCGAGAGAGCACAGATACGCAGTATTTT. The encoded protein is CSVGVARESTDTQYF.

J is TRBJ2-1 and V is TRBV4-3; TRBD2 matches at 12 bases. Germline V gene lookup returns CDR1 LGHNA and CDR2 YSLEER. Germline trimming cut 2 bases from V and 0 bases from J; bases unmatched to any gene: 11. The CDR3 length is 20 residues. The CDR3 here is CASSQRTSGNYPSSYNEQFF. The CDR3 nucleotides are TGCGCCAGCAGCCAAAGGACTAGCGGGAACTATCCAAGCTCCTACAATGAGCAGTTCTTC.

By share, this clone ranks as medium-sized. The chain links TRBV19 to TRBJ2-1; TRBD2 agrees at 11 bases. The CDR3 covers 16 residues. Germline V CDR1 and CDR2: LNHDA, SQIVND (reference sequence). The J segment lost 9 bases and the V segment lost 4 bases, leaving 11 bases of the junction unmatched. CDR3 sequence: CASSKLAGDNTGEQFF. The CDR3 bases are TGTGCCAGTAGTAAACTAGCGGGAGATAATACGGGTGAGCAGTTCTTC.

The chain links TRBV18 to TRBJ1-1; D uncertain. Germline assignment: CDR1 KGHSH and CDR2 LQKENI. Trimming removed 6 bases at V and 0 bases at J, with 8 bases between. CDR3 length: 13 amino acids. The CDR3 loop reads CASSLEVNTEAFF. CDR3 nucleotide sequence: TGTGCCAGCTCCCTTGAGGTGAACACTGAAGCTTTCTTT.

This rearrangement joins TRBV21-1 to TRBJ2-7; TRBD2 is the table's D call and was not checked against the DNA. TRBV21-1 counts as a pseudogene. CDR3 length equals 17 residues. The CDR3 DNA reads TGTGCCAGCAGCAACCGGACTAGCGGGAGAGTAGGCTACGAGCAGTACTTC. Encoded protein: CASSNRTSGRVGYEQYF.

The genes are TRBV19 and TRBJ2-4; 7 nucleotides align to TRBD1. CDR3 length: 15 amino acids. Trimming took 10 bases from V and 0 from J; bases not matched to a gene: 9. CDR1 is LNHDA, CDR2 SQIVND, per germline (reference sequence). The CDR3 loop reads CATSQGDAAKNIQYF. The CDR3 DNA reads TGTGCCACCTCTCAGGGGGACGCAGCCAAAAACATTCAGTACTTC.

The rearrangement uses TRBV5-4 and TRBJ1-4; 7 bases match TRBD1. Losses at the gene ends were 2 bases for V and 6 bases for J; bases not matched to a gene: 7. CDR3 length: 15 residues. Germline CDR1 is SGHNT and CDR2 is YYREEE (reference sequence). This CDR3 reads CASSLDGTEDEKLFF. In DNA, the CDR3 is TGTGCCAGCAGCTTAGATGGGACAGAAGATGAAAAACTGTTTTTT.

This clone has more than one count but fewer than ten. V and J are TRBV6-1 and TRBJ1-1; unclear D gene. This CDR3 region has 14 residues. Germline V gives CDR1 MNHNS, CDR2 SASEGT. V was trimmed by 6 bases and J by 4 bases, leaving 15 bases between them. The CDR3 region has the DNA TGTGCCAGCAGCAGGATACGGACGGGCACTGAAGCTTTCTTT. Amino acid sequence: CASSRIRTGTEAFF.

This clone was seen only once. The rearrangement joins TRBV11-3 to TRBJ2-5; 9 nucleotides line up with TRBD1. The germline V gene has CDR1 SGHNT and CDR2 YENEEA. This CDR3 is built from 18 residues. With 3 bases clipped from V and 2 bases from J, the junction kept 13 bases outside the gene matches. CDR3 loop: CASSLHPGQGFSQETQYF. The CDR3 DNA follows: TGTGCCAGCAGCTTGCATCCGGGACAGGGATTTTCTCAAGAGACCCAGTACTTC.